This TCR beta chain was documented in a study of cytotoxic CD8 clonotypes in ibrutinib-treated CLL. About the study: On average, more than 90,000 productive rearrangements and a few hundred thousand productive templates per sample. Study conclusions and caveats: Public clonotypes proved infrequent, and on treatment they shrank or remained steady.

On this clone itself: Antigen unknown.

Produced via immunoSEQ multiplex PCR; TCRdb's table is partial and in-frame only. Counted here are some 130,000 clones, around 90% occurring once; the ten biggest clones make up more than 10%. Germline values: CDR1 SNHLY, CDR2 FYNNEI. The CDR3 contains 14 residues. The V gene lost 2 bases and the J gene lost 4 bases, with 11 bases spanning the gap. Source: PBMCs, taken after 12 months of ibrutinib treatment. J is TRBJ2-5 and V is TRBV2; a possible D gene is TRBD1 (6 bases). This receptor was taken from a human donor with chronic lymphocytic leukemia. CDR3: CASSEQSGVETQYF. The DNA of the CDR3 is TGTGCCAGCAGTGAACAGTCAGGGGTAGAGACCCAGTACTTC.